This T cell receptor beta chain was obtained from a study of blood T cell repertoires in COVID-19. Study-wide context: COVID-19 samples collected from the United States, Italy and Spain covered acute and convalescent phases.

Germline lookup yields CDR1 LGHDT and CDR2 YNNKEL (reference sequence). The CDR3 has 14 residues. V lost 2 bases and J lost 7, with 12 bases in between. Donors in Cohort 3 who had recovered were those with two negative PCRs, healthcare professional clearance, or resolution of their symptoms. The table came from immunoSEQ multiplex PCR; TCRdb's copy has only in-frame clones and leaves some out. The sample has under 450,000 clones, more than 85% seen once. V gene TRBV3-1 (or the pseudogene TRBV3-2) combines with J gene TRBJ2-1, with a possible D match to TRBD2 (5 bases). Specimen: PBMCs or T cells enriched from blood (not recorded which). The sequence was obtained from a woman aged 30 to 39 who had recovered from COVID-19. As DNA, the CDR3 is TGTGCCAGCAGCCAAACCCCTCGCGGGAATGAGCAGTTCTTC. Amino acids: CASSQTPRGNEQFF.